These T cell receptor beta chains were read from a single sample in a study of blood T cell repertoires in COVID-19. TCRdb's table, derived via immunoSEQ multiplex PCR, lists solely in-frame clones and lacks some. The sample records some 230,000 clones, 75% to 90% being singletons. The sequencing sample was made of peripheral blood. These receptors were obtained from a woman of 80 years or more with COVID-19, enrolled during active disease. CDR3s include the opening cysteine and the closing phenylalanine or tryptophan. D genes are given only for firm matches. The size entry is marked missing in some rows and otherwise reads once, few, many or a size class.

>.|TRBJ2-1|TRBD1|TRBV18
TGTGCCAGCTCGCCTCGGGACAGGCCCTACAATGAGCAGTTCTTC
CASSPRDRPYNEQFF
>.|TRBJ2-1|.|TRBV27
TGTGCCAGCACTCCAAAGGACAGATACTACAATGAGCAGTTCTTC
CASTPKDRYYNEQFF
>.|TRBJ2-2|TRBD1|TRBV7-7
TGTGCTAGCAGTTTTTCGCCGACAGGGGAGATCGCCGGGGAGCTGTTTTTT
CASSFSPTGEIAGELFF
>.|TRBJ2-7|TRBD1|TRBV19
TGTGCCAGTAGTAAGGTTGGGGACAGCTCCTACGAGCAGTACTTC
CASSKVGDSSYEQYF
>.|TRBJ1-1|.|TRBV6-5
TGTGCCAGCAGGGGCGGGTACACTGAAGCTTTCTTT
CASRGGYTEAFF
>.|TRBJ2-3|.|TRBV5-1
TGCGCCAGCAGGGGAGCAGATACGCAGTATTTT
CASRGADTQYF
>.|TRBJ1-1|.|TRBV5-1
TGCGCCAGCAGCTTGGGGCCACAGGGCCTCGGTGGCACTGAAGCTTTCTTT
CASSLGPQGLGGTEAFF
>.|TRBJ2-7|.|TRBV5-1
TGCGCCAGCAGTTCCCCCGCCTACGAGCAGTACTTC
CASSSPAYEQYF
>.|TRBJ2-1|TRBD2|TRBV27
TGTGCCAGCAGTTTTGATGGCAGCGGGAGGGGTGAGCAGTTCTTC
CASSFDGSGRGEQFF
>.|TRBJ2-3|TRBD2|TRBV9
TGTGCCAGCAGCGTCGGGACTAGCGGGTACACAGATACGCAGTATTTT
CASSVGTSGYTDTQYF
>few|TRBJ1-2|TRBD1|TRBV3-1/TRBV3-2
TGTGCCAGCAGCCAAGAGTTAGGACAGGGAATGAGGGGCTACACCTTC
CASSQELGQGMRGYTF
>.|TRBJ1-3|.|TRBV6-5
TGTGCCAGCAGGCAGGGTTATGGAAACACCATATATTTT
CASRQGYGNTIYF
>.|TRBJ1-3|TRBD1|TRBV6-5
TGTGCCAGCAGTTACATGGACAGGGTTGGAGGAAACACCATATATTTT
CASSYMDRVGGNTIYF
>.|TRBJ2-7|.|TRBV6-6
TGTGCCAGCAGGCCGGACAGCTCCTACGAGCAGTACTTC
CASRPDSSYEQYF
>.|TRBJ2-1|TRBD1|TRBV18
TGTGCCAGCTCACCGGGACAGGGGGCGGGTGAGCAGTTCTTC
CASSPGQGAGEQFF
>.|TRBJ2-3|TRBD2|TRBV10-3
TGTGCCACCAGACTAGCGGGTGAAGATACGCAGTATTTT
CATRLAGEDTQYF
>.|TRBJ2-5|TRBD2|TRBV15
TGTGCCACCAGCTCGGGATGGACTAGCGGGAAAGAGACCCAGTACTTC
CATSSGWTSGKETQYF
>.|TRBJ1-2|.|TRBV5-6
TGTGCCAGCAGCTTCGACGGAGCTAACTATGGCTACACCTTC
CASSFDGANYGYTF
>few|TRBJ2-6|.|TRBV6-6
TGTGCCAGCATAAACTCTGGGGCCAACGTCCTGACTTTC
CASINSGANVLTF
>.|TRBJ1-6|.|TRBV2
TGTGCCAGCAGTGAGAGAACCCATAGCTCCTATAATTCACCCCTCCACTTT
CASSERTHSSYNSPLHF
>many|TRBJ1-1|.|TRBV7-3
TGTGCCAGCAGCTTGTCGTCTGTCCGTGAAGCTTTCTTT
CASSLSSVREAFF
>.|TRBJ2-7|TRBD2|TRBV6-2/TRBV6-3
TGTGCCAGCAGTTACCCGGGCTGGGCTAGCGGGGCCCTCTCCTACGAGCAGTACTTC
CASSYPGWASGALSYEQYF
>.|TRBJ2-3|.|TRBV3-1/TRBV3-2
TGTGCCAGCAGCCAAGATCTAGGGGGGGTCACAGATACGCAGTATTTT
CASSQDLGGVTDTQYF
>.|TRBJ2-1|TRBD2|TRBV9
TGTGCCAGCAGCGTAGGGGGGTTAGCGGGAGCGGTTTACAATGAGCAGTTCTTC
CASSVGGLAGAVYNEQFF
>.|TRBJ1-5|TRBD1|TRBV6-5
TGTGCCAGCAGTCCAAGACAGGGCTATCAGCCCCAGCATTTT
CASSPRQGYQPQHF
>.|TRBJ1-1|.|TRBV7-9
TGTGCCAGCAGCTTATTTGCGGAAAGTGAAGCTTTCTTT
CASSLFAESEAFF
>.|TRBJ1-6|TRBD1|TRBV7-3
TGTGCCAGCAGCTCGACAGGGGGCAGTTCACCCCTCCACTTT
CASSSTGGSSPLHF
>.|TRBJ1-2|.|TRBV6-4
TGTGCCACAAGCGGGACGGGTTATGGCTACACCTTC
CATSGTGYGYTF
>.|TRBJ1-5|TRBD1|TRBV5-1
TGCGCCAGCAGCGCCGGGACAGGGCGGGAACAGCCCCAGCATTTT
CASSAGTGREQPQHF
>.|TRBJ1-2|TRBD1|TRBV2
TGTGCCAGCAGTCGAACCGGGACAGGGGTCTATGGCTACACCTTC
CASSRTGTGVYGYTF
>.|TRBJ1-6|TRBD1|TRBV6-4
TGTGCCAGCAGTGCCTCGGGACAGTATAATTCACCCCTCCACTTT
CASSASGQYNSPLHF
>once|TRBJ2-1|TRBD2|TRBV5-4
TGTGCCAGCAGCCGGGGTGCTAGCGGGAGTTACCCCCCCAATGAGCAGTTCTTC
CASSRGASGSYPPNEQFF
>.|TRBJ1-4|.|TRBV11-2
TGTGCCAGCAGCCGGGTCCTACCTAATGAAAAACTGTTTTTT
CASSRVLPNEKLFF
>.|TRBJ2-7|.|TRBV5-1
TGCGCCAGCAGTGGGGGCCGGGACCTCTACGAGCAGTACTTC
CASSGGRDLYEQYF
>.|TRBJ1-6|TRBD1|TRBV30
TGTGCCTCCCAGACAGGGGGCGGCTCACCCCTCCACTTT
CASQTGGGSPLHF
>.|TRBJ1-4|TRBD1|TRBV4-1
TGCGCCAGCAGCCAGGCCACCTTCCGGGACAGAGATGAAAAACTGTTTTTT
CASSQATFRDRDEKLFF
>.|TRBJ1-3|.|TRBV28
TGTGCCAGCAGTCTCAGGGGAAACACCATATATTTT
CASSLRGNTIYF
>once|TRBJ2-5|.|TRBV30
TGTGCCTGGAGGCGGCCTGGGAGCCTCCAAGAGACCCAGTACTTC
CAWRRPGSLQETQYF
>.|TRBJ2-5|.|TRBV15
TGTGCCACCAGCAGGGGGGGGGCGCAAGAGACCCAGTACTTC
CATSRGGAQETQYF
>.|TRBJ2-5|TRBD2|TRBV30
TGTGCCTGGAGGGGGCGGACTAGCATGTTTTCGTCGGAGACCCAGTACTTC
CAWRGRTSMFSSETQYF
>.|TRBJ2-7|TRBD1|TRBV6-2/TRBV6-3
TGTGCCAGCAGTCCGGGACAGGGGACCGAGCAGTACTTC
CASSPGQGTEQYF
>.|TRBJ1-3|.|TRBV5-1
TGCGCCAGCAGCTTACAGACAGGTTACTCTGGAAACACCATATATTTT
CASSLQTGYSGNTIYF
>.|TRBJ1-6|.|TRBV27
TGTGCCAGCAGTTGGGGACTCTCGACCCTTTTACCTCTCCACTTT
CASSWGLSTLLPLHF
>.|TRBJ2-5|.|TRBV5-4
TGTGCCAGCAGCCCCCATCCCCCGGGAGTTCGAAAGGAGACCCAGTACTTC
CASSPHPPGVRKETQYF
>.|TRBJ2-5|.|TRBV5-1
TGCGCCAGCAGCTTGGCGGTAGTCCGTCAAGAGACCCAGTACTTC
CASSLAVVRQETQYF
>.|TRBJ2-3|.|TRBV7-2
TGTGCCAGCAGCAACGGACAGTACACAGATACGCAGTATTTT
CASSNGQYTDTQYF
>.|TRBJ1-1|TRBD1|TRBV6-1
TGTGCCAGCAGTTTCCCGGGACAGGGGGTCGCTGAAGCTTTCTTT
CASSFPGQGVAEAFF